These 2 T cell receptor beta chains were sequenced from one sample in a study of blood T cell repertoires in COVID-19. Profiled with immunoSEQ multiplex PCR; TCRdb holds only in-frame clones, not every one. The repertoire has 130,000 or so clones, approximately 90% of them found once; the top ten carry approximately 1.4%. The material sequenced was peripheral blood. The source of these receptors is a human donor in a cohort sampled during active COVID-19.

This rearrangement joins TRBV5-6 to TRBJ2-7; 9 bases are shared with TRBD1. The CDR3 is 14 residues long. Per the germline V gene, CDR1 is SGHDT and CDR2 is YYEEEE. The V segment lost 4 bases and the J segment 2 bases; nucleotides outside the gene matches: 4. For the CDR3, the DNA is TGTGCCAGCAGCCCGGGGACAGGGACCTACGAGCAGTACTTC. This gives the protein CASSPGTGTYEQYF.

This chain connects TRBV5-1 to TRBJ2-1, with 7 positions matching TRBD2. V gave up 1 base and J gave up 4 bases; unmatched junction bases: 14. Germline values: CDR1 SGHRS, CDR2 YFSETQ. CDR3 size: 18 residues. The CDR3 sequence is CASSLRGEAGSFYNEQFF. As DNA, the CDR3 is TGCGCCAGCAGCTTGAGAGGCGAAGCGGGGTCCTTTTACAATGAGCAGTTCTTC. The variable domain in full, completed from reference TRBV5-1 and TRBJ2-1, reads KAGVTQTPRYLIKTRGQQVTLSCSPISGHRSVSWYQQTPGQGLQFLFEYFSETQRNKGNFPGRFSGRQFSNSRSEMNVSTLELGDSALYLCASSLRGEAGSFYNEQFFGPGTRLTVL.